The 28 T cell receptor beta chains listed next were all sequenced from one sample in a study of identical twins. TCRdb redid the calling of the 5' RACE reads with MiXCR, one entry per CDR3 protein. The data contain around 490,000 distinct CDR3 sequences, approximately 15% of them seen just once; the ten biggest clones take up approximately 1%. These data were also reused for a study on yellow fever vaccine responses in identical twins.

Sequenced sample: CD4+ T cells sorted from blood. These receptors were collected from a woman younger than 35 in good health.

This clonotype has just a few counts. The CDR3 bases are TGTGCCAGCAGTGCCACAGGGGGCAAAGAAAAACTGTTTTTT. The encoded protein is CASSATGGKEKLFF. The V call is TRBV28, the J call TRBJ1-4, with TRBD1 matching over 9 bases. Germline CDR1 MDHEN, CDR2 SYDVKM. With V trimmed by 5 bases and J by 8 bases, 6 bases remained unmatched. This CDR3 has 14 residues.

The rearrangement joins TRBV6-2 or TRBV6-3 to TRBJ2-3; either TRBD1 or TRBD2 may supply D (5 bases each). The germline CDR1 and CDR2 sequences are MNHEY and SVGEGT. The CDR3 covers 20 residues. V was clipped by 0 bases and J by 0 bases, with 22 bases between them. The CDR3 sequence: CASSYSIWDPSSVSTDTQYF. DNA for the CDR3: TGTGCCAGCAGTTACTCGATTTGGGACCCCTCCTCGGTCAGCACAGATACGCAGTATTTT.

This clonotype has a count of ten or more. The rearrangement joins TRBV7-8 to TRBJ2-2, with 7 bases identical to TRBD1. Unmatched junction bases numbered 8, after V lost 3 bases and J lost 4 bases. The CDR3 consists of 16 residues. CDR1 SGHVS and CDR2 FQNEAQ come from the germline V gene. DNA of the CDR3: TGTGCCAGCAGCTTGGCGCGACAGGGCTTCACCGGGGAGCTGTTTTTT. This encodes CASSLARQGFTGELFF. The full variable domain, completed using reference TRBV7-8 and TRBJ2-2, is GAGVSQSPRYKVAKRGQDVALRCDPISGHVSLFWYQQALGQGPEFLTYFQNEAQLDKSGLPSDRFFAERPEGSVSTLKIQRTQQEDSAVYLCASSLARQGFTGELFFGEGSRLTVL.

There are a few counts of this clonotype. The rearrangement links TRBV12-3 or TRBV12-4 to TRBJ1-4; D remains ambiguous. Trimming took 5 bases from V and 0 from J, leaving 16 bases between them. This CDR3 spans 17 amino acids. For the CDR3, the DNA is TGTGCCAGCAGTAGATCCGAGGGAGGCACAACTAATGAAAAACTGTTTTTT. Residues: CASSRSEGGTTNEKLFF.

This clonotype was detected only a few times. This chain uses TRBV20-1 with TRBJ1-6; TRBD1 matches 9 bases. The germline gives CDR1 DFQATT, CDR2 SNEGSKA (reference sequence). The CDR3 has 16 amino acids. V was pared by 0 bases and J by 9 bases, with 9 bases of the junction left unmatched. The CDR3 DNA reads as TGCAGTGCTAGAGATATGCGAGAACAGGGGGCTTCACCCCTCCACTTT. Residues: CSARDMREQGASPLHF.

The genes are TRBV13 and TRBJ2-1; 8 nucleotides agree with TRBD1. Looked up from germline, CDR1 is PRHDT and CDR2 is FYEKMQ (reference sequence). The CDR3 runs to 15 residues. The V segment lost 5 bases and the J segment 8 bases; nucleotides outside the gene matches: 11. The CDR3 sequence: CASSQDRGTHDEQFF. The CDR3 DNA follows: TGTGCCAGCAGCCAAGACAGGGGTACACACGATGAGCAGTTCTTC.

V usage is TRBV7-9 and J usage is TRBJ2-7, with 13 bases matching TRBD2. This CDR3 is built from 16 residues. V shed 5 bases, J shed 2 bases, and the junction held 6 bases outside the gene matches. Germline assignment: CDR1 SEHNR and CDR2 FQNEAQ (reference sequence). Here the CDR3 DNA reads TGTGCCAGCAGCCGCGGGACTAGCGGGACGACCTACGAGCAGTACTTC. Its protein is CASSRGTSGTTYEQYF.

V usage is TRBV12-3 or TRBV12-4 and J usage is TRBJ2-1, with TRBD2 matching over 14 bases. With V trimmed by 5 bases and J by 4 bases, 7 bases remained unmatched. The CDR3 is made up of 17 amino acids. CDR3 sequence: CASSPGLAGGSYNEQFF. The CDR3 DNA reads TGTGCCAGCAGTCCCGGACTAGCGGGGGGCTCGTACAATGAGCAGTTCTTC.

The rearrangement links TRBV7-3 to TRBJ2-1; 10 positions match TRBD1. The V and J ends lost 5 bases and 8 bases, in that order; junction bases with no gene match: 3. Germline CDR1 reads SGHTA; CDR2 reads FQGTGA. The CDR3 runs to 13 residues. In DNA form, the CDR3 reads TGTGCCAGCAGCCGGGACAGGGGCGATGAGCAGTTCTTC. Protein: CASSRDRGDEQFF.

This clonotype was seen ten or more times. The chain recombines TRBV12-3 or TRBV12-4 with TRBJ2-1; possibly TRBD2 for D (6 bases). V shed 5 bases and J shed 4 bases, with 18 bases lying between them. The CDR3 loop spans 16 amino acids. DNA of the CDR3: TGTGCCAGCAGTCCTCCACTAGTCGGGGGATACAATGAGCAGTTCTTC. Amino acids: CASSPPLVGGYNEQFF.

This clonotype has just a few counts. The V and J genes are TRBV5-1 and TRBJ2-5; 11 bases are shared with TRBD1. After removal of 3 bases from V and 1 base from J, the junction contained 5 bases not matched to a gene. Germline CDR1 reads SGHRS; CDR2 reads YFSETQ. CDR3 length: 16 amino acids. CDR3 DNA: TGCGCCAGCAGCTCAGCCGGGACAGGGGGCCAAGAGACCCAGTACTTC. As protein: CASSSAGTGGQETQYF.

This clonotype was seen a handful of times. The J gene is TRBJ2-1, the V gene TRBV7-9; D ambiguous. Germline V lookup: CDR1 SEHNR, CDR2 FQNEAQ (reference sequence). The CDR3 has 14 residues. V dropped 5 bases and J dropped 4 bases, with 12 bases sitting between them. In DNA form, the CDR3 reads TGTGCCAGCAGCCTCCCCCCCGGTTACAATGAGCAGTTCTTC. Encoded protein: CASSLPPGYNEQFF. The entire variable domain, with the rest obtained from reference TRBV7-9 and TRBJ2-1, is as follows: DTGVSQNPRHKITKRGQNVTFRCDPISEHNRLYWYRQTLGQGPEFLTYFQNEAQLEKSRLLSDRFSAERPKGSFSTLEIQRTEQGDSAMYLCASSLPPGYNEQFFGPGTRLTVL.

This clonotype has at least ten counts. The rearrangement links TRBV12-3 or TRBV12-4 to TRBJ2-2; D may be TRBD2 (6 bases). CDR3 length: 15 residues. V shed 4 bases and J shed 9 bases, with 18 bases lying between them. CDR3 amino acids: CASSSLRERIRELFF. DNA of the CDR3: TGTGCCAGCAGTTCTCTCCGGGAGCGTATCAGGGAGCTGTTTTTT.

This chain links TRBV15 with TRBJ2-1; D is possibly TRBD2 (6 bases). CDR3 size: 16 residues. Germline V gene sequence: CDR1 LNHNV, CDR2 YYDKDF (reference sequence). The V gene lost 2 bases and the J gene lost 7 bases, with 18 bases spanning the gap. CDR3 sequence (DNA): TGTGCCACCAGCAGATACCGGGACCGCGGGGAAAATGAGCAGTTCTTC. It yields the protein CATSRYRDRGENEQFF. Complete variable domain (other parts from reference TRBV15 and TRBJ2-1): DAMVIQNPRYQVTQFGKPVTLSCSQTLNHNVMYWYQQKSSQAPKLLFHYYDKDFNNEADTPDNFQSRRPNTSFCFLDIRSPGLGDTAMYLCATSRYRDRGENEQFFGPGTRLTVL.

The table lists this clonotype with a few counts. The rearrangement links TRBV28 to TRBJ2-3, with 10 bases matching TRBD2. Per the germline V gene, CDR1 is MDHEN and CDR2 is SYDVKM. The length of the CDR3 is 15 residues. V lost 5 bases, J lost 6 bases, and 8 bases stayed unmatched. The CDR3 DNA follows: TGTGCCAGCAGTAAACCTAGCGGGAGACGGGATACGCAGTATTTT. It translates to CASSKPSGRRDTQYF. Using reference TRBV28 and TRBJ2-3 for the parts outside the CDR3, the full variable domain is DVKVTQSSRYLVKRTGEKVFLECVQDMDHENMFWYRQDPGLGLRLIYFSYDVKMKEKGDIPEGYSVSREKKERFSLILESASTNQTSMYLCASSKPSGRRDTQYFGPGTRLTVL.

This clonotype was seen only a few times. The chain recombines TRBV11-1 with TRBJ2-7; the D gene is possibly TRBD2 (6 bases). The germline V and J ends were trimmed by 0 bases and 5 bases, with 23 bases remaining between them. The length of the CDR3 is 18 residues. The germline V gene encodes CDR1 SGHAT and CDR2 FQDESV (reference sequence). CDR3 DNA sequence: TGTGCCAGCAGCTTAGCGTGGAGGTCGGATGCGGGGCACGACGAGCAGTACTTC. Protein sequence: CASSLAWRSDAGHDEQYF.

This clonotype was seen a handful of times. The chain links TRBV9 to TRBJ2-1; 8 bases align to TRBD1. The length of the CDR3 is 18 residues. In germline, CDR1 is SGDLS, CDR2 YYNGEE. J lost 4 bases, V lost 5 bases, and 17 bases had no gene match. The CDR3 DNA is TGTGCCAGCAGTATATCGCCCTGGATCGGACAGGGTTACAATGAGCAGTTCTTC. Translated, it gives CASSISPWIGQGYNEQFF.

The chain has TRBV19 and TRBJ2-7; 9 bases are a match to TRBD1. V lost 8 bases and J lost 3; bases outside the gene matches: 11. The CDR3 is made up of 15 amino acids. Germline loops: CDR1 LNHDA, CDR2 SQIVND (reference sequence). In nucleotides, the CDR3 is TGTGCCAGTGGACTAACCGGGACAGGGATCTACGAGCAGTACTTC. Residues: CASGLTGTGIYEQYF.

This clonotype was found many times. The rearrangement joins TRBV20-1 to TRBJ1-2; weak D call: TRBD1 (5 bases). Germline V gene lookup returns CDR1 DFQATT and CDR2 SNEGSKA (reference sequence). This CDR3 is 14 amino acids long. Trimming cost V 1 base and J 2 bases, with 11 bases left between them. This CDR3 is CSARVQGRNYGYTF. DNA for the CDR3: TGCAGTGCTAGAGTGCAGGGAAGGAACTATGGCTACACCTTC.

This clonotype was observed a handful of times. The chain links TRBV24-1 to TRBJ2-3; 13 bases are shared with TRBD2. The V gene's germline CDR1 is KGHDR and CDR2 SFDVKD. The CDR3 loop spans 16 amino acids. The ends lost 4 bases at V and 8 bases at J; junction bases unmatched: 8. CDR3 sequence (DNA): TGTGCCACCAGTGACCAGACTAGCGGGGGGTCCAGTACGCAGTATTTT. Translation: CATSDQTSGGSSTQYF.

This clonotype occurred a few times. The chain combines TRBV5-5 with TRBJ1-5; 9 bases match TRBD1. The V gene end was trimmed by 3 bases and the J gene end by 4 bases; junction bases not matched to a gene: 5. In germline, CDR1 is SGHKS, CDR2 YYEKEE (reference sequence). There are 15 residues in the CDR3. The CDR3 DNA is TGTGCCAGCAGCTCTACCGACAGGGGGAATCAGCCCCAGCATTTT. Protein product: CASSSTDRGNQPQHF.

This clonotype was seen only a few times. This sequence joins TRBV7-9 and TRBJ1-1; D not resolved. Per the germline V gene, CDR1 is SEHNR and CDR2 is FQNEAQ (reference sequence). The V and J ends lost 5 bases and 0 bases respectively, with 10 bases between them. The CDR3 length is 14 residues. CDR3 region: CASSNEPLNTEAFF. The CDR3 DNA follows: TGTGCCAGCAGCAATGAACCCCTGAACACTGAAGCTTTCTTT.

This clonotype came up many times. V and J are TRBV4-2 and TRBJ2-5; no clear D gene. Looked up from germline, CDR1 is LGHNA and CDR2 is YNFKEQ. V was trimmed by 0 bases and J by 7 bases, leaving 18 bases between them. This CDR3 has 16 residues. The CDR3 DNA reads as TGTGCCAGCAGCCAAGAAGAGACCTCCATGTCGCGGACCCAGTACTTC. Translation gives CASSQEETSMSRTQYF.

This clonotype occurred a few times. This sequence joins TRBV30 and TRBJ1-5; TRBD1 matches at 9 bases. After removal of 1 base from V and 7 bases from J, the junction contained 8 bases not matched to a gene. This CDR3 spans 15 amino acids. Germline CDR1 is GTSNPN and CDR2 is SVGIG (reference sequence). The CDR3 loop is CAWSADRGRGQPQHF. The CDR3 DNA reads TGTGCCTGGAGTGCGGACAGGGGAAGAGGACAGCCCCAGCATTTT.

This clonotype was seen at least ten times. This chain connects TRBV15 to TRBJ2-1; 9 nucleotides match TRBD2. CDR1 and CDR2 from the germline V gene are LNHNV and YYDKDF (reference sequence). This CDR3 contains 17 residues. Trimming removed 1 base from V and 0 bases from J; junction bases left unmatched: 4. CDR3 loop: CATSRAFSGGSYNEQFF. CDR3 DNA: TGTGCCACCAGCAGAGCTTTTAGCGGGGGCTCCTACAATGAGCAGTTCTTC.

The table lists this clonotype with a few counts. This chain uses TRBV6-5 with TRBJ1-1; D uncertain. The germline V gene encodes CDR1 MNHEY and CDR2 SVGAGI. The V and J ends lost 2 bases and 1 base respectively, with 5 bases between them. The CDR3 contains 13 residues. DNA for the CDR3: TGTGCCAGCAGTTACAGGACGAACACTGAAGCTTTCTTT. It specifies CASSYRTNTEAFF.

This clonotype was counted at least ten times. The CDR3 DNA follows: TGCAGCGCTAGACTAGGACCGTATGAGCAGTTCTTC. Protein: CSARLGPYEQFF. J is TRBJ2-1 and V is TRBV29-1, with a possible D match to TRBD2 (6 bases). The V gene's germline CDR1 is SQVTM and CDR2 ANQGSEA. This CDR3 has 12 amino acids. Trimming took 7 bases from V and 8 from J, leaving 15 bases between them.

The J gene is TRBJ2-5, the V gene TRBV7-2, with TRBD1 as a possible D gene (6 bases). The ends were cut back, 8 bases at V and 1 base at J, with 11 bases in the middle. Germline CDR1 reads SGHTA; CDR2 reads FQGNSA. The CDR3 totals 13 residues. CDR3 sequence: CASSWTVQETQYF. The CDR3, as DNA: TGTGCCAGCTCGTGGACAGTCCAAGAGACCCAGTACTTC.